The 31 T cell receptor beta chains in this list originate from one sample, sequenced in a study of T-cell memory formation after mild COVID-19. Using its own MiXCR run on the 5' RACE reads, TCRdb lists one record per CDR3 protein. The profile shows fewer than 250,000 distinct CDR3 sequences, around 27% of them singletons. Sequenced sample: PBMCs or a T cell subset sorted from them (not recorded which). These receptor sequences come from an adult woman who had mild COVID-19 (a few samples of this study predate the infection). Cell type and time point are not known.

The chain uses TRBV12-3 or TRBV12-4 and TRBJ1-3, with D uncertain. The length of the CDR3 is 14 residues. The V gene lost 4 bases and the J gene lost 7 bases, with 14 bases spanning the gap. The CDR3 spells CASSSPPGENTIYF. The CDR3 nucleotides are TGTGCCAGCAGTTCCCCCCCCGGGGAGAACACCATATATTTT.

The CDR3 DNA reads TGTGCCGGTTTAGCGGGAGGCGGGTACGAGCAGTACTTC. It encodes CAGLAGGGYEQYF. The chain employs TRBV2 and TRBJ2-7; 10 nucleotides agree with TRBD2. The V and J ends lost 11 bases and 4 bases, in that order; junction bases with no gene match: 8. The CDR3 extends over 13 amino acids. Germline CDR1 and CDR2: SNHLY and FYNNEI.

J is TRBJ1-2 and V is TRBV5-4, with 7 bases lining up with TRBD1. This CDR3 comprises 14 residues. V trimming: 5 bases; J trimming: 7 bases; junction bases outside the gene matches: 11. The germline V gene encodes CDR1 SGHNT and CDR2 YYREEE (reference sequence). CDR3: CASRIRGDGTGYTF. The CDR3 DNA is TGTGCCAGCAGAATCAGGGGGGACGGGACTGGCTACACCTTC.

This clonotype occurred many times. The rearrangement joins TRBV7-6 to TRBJ2-7; tentatively, D is TRBD1 or TRBD2 (5 bases each). V dropped 4 bases and J dropped 1 base, with 11 bases sitting between them. Germline V gene sequence: CDR1 SGHVS, CDR2 FNYEAQ. The CDR3 is made up of 14 amino acids. CDR3 loop: CASSSGTGSYEQYF. Written as DNA, the CDR3 is TGTGCCAGCAGCTCGGGGACGGGTTCCTACGAGCAGTACTTC.

This clonotype was observed a few times. V gene TRBV7-9 combines with J gene TRBJ1-1; D remains unclear. Germline CDR1 reads SEHNR; CDR2 reads FQNEAQ (reference sequence). V was cut by 6 bases and J by 6 bases, with 11 bases left in between. This CDR3 is built from 12 residues. The CDR3 coding sequence is TGTGCCAGCAGTCAACCAATCGCTGAAGCTTTCTTT. Encoded protein: CASSQPIAEAFF.

This clonotype was recorded a few times. V is TRBV6-2 or TRBV6-3 and J is TRBJ2-7, with 13 nucleotides matching TRBD2. The CDR3 is made up of 16 amino acids. V shed 8 bases and J 3 bases; nucleotides not matched to a gene: 10. Germline CDR1 reads MNHEY; CDR2 reads SVGEGT. The CDR3 sequence: CASGWTSGSLNYEQYF. The CDR3 coding sequence is TGTGCCAGCGGATGGACTAGCGGGAGTCTAAACTACGAGCAGTACTTC.

In this sample, this clonotype turned up a few times. The J gene is TRBJ2-2, the V gene TRBV20-1, with 11 bases fitting TRBD2. The trim removed 0 bases at V and 1 base at J, leaving 4 bases unmatched. This CDR3 region has 17 residues. The V gene's germline CDR1 is DFQATT and CDR2 SNEGSKA (reference sequence). The CDR3 region has the DNA TGCAGTGCTAGAGAGGGACTAGCGGCCCTGAACACCGGGGAGCTGTTTTTT. Amino acid sequence: CSAREGLAALNTGELFF.

The V and J genes are TRBV7-2 and TRBJ1-5; D remains unclear. CDR1 and CDR2 from the germline V gene are SGHTA and FQGNSA. V lost 6 bases and J lost 3, with 9 bases in between. CDR3 length: 13 residues. This chain's CDR3 is CASSTEANQPQHF. CDR3 in DNA: TGTGCCAGCAGTACAGAAGCCAATCAGCCCCAGCATTTT.

This rearrangement joins TRBV9 to TRBJ2-3; TRBD2 matches 8 bases. The V segment lost 5 bases and the J segment 3 bases; nucleotides outside the gene matches: 5. The CDR3 covers 14 residues. Germline assignment: CDR1 SGDLS and CDR2 YYNGEE. The CDR3 reads CASSRGGRTDTQYF. DNA of the CDR3: TGTGCCAGCAGTCGGGGGGGCCGGACAGATACGCAGTATTTT.

V gene TRBV28 combines with J gene TRBJ1-1; D not certain. The length of the CDR3 is 15 residues. CDR1 and CDR2 from the germline V gene are MDHEN and SYDVKM. V was trimmed by 6 bases and J by 1 base, leaving 15 bases between them. CDR3 sequence reads: CASSSAPEWNTEAFF. The CDR3 DNA follows: TGTGCCAGCAGCTCGGCGCCGGAGTGGAACACTGAAGCTTTCTTT.

The chain employs TRBV7-2 and TRBJ1-4; D may be TRBD1 (5 bases). Germline values: CDR1 SGHTA, CDR2 FQGNSA. Trimming removed 5 bases at V and 7 bases at J, with 14 bases between. The CDR3 runs 14 residues. The CDR3 region is CASSPQGRGEKLFF. For the CDR3, the DNA is TGTGCCAGCAGCCCACAAGGAAGGGGTGAAAAACTGTTTTTT.

The chain links TRBV6-1 to TRBJ2-7; 8 bases match TRBD1. V shed 4 bases, J shed 3 bases, and the junction held 8 bases outside the gene matches. The CDR3 totals 15 residues. The germline gives CDR1 MNHNS, CDR2 SASEGT. DNA for the CDR3: TGTGCCAGCAGTGCGACAGGGGACGGCGGCTACGAGCAGTACTTC. It is translated as CASSATGDGGYEQYF.

This clonotype was seen more than once but under ten times. The chain carries TRBV9 and TRBJ2-7; TRBD1 matches at 8 bases. This CDR3 is built from 14 residues. Germline V gene lookup returns CDR1 SGDLS and CDR2 YYNGEE. With 4 bases clipped from V and 5 bases from J, the junction kept 8 bases outside the gene matches. The CDR3: CASSPGGAGDEQYF. CDR3 DNA: TGTGCCAGCAGCCCAGGGGGCGCCGGGGACGAGCAGTACTTC.

The rearrangement uses TRBV2 and TRBJ1-1; no clear D. The CDR3 loop spans 12 amino acids. CDR1 is SNHLY, CDR2 FYNNEI, per germline. Trimming left V 9 bases short and J 10 bases short, with 18 bases between. CDR3 bases: TGTGCCAGTCGGAGAAAGGAGGAGCGAGCTTTCTTT. It codes for CASRRKEERAFF.

This clonotype was seen a few times. This chain joins TRBV5-1 and TRBJ2-7, with 10 bases lining up with TRBD2. From germline, CDR1 is SGHRS and CDR2 YFSETQ. V trimming: 0 bases; J trimming: 4 bases; junction bases outside the gene matches: 10. CDR3 length: 17 residues. The CDR3 DNA sequence: TGCGCCAGCAGCTTGGGAGCGGGGGGGCCGGCCGCTTACGAGCAGTACTTC. This codes for CASSLGAGGPAAYEQYF.

This clonotype was detected a few times. This chain joins TRBV24-1 and TRBJ1-5; 9 bases align to TRBD1. Germline V gene sequence: CDR1 KGHDR, CDR2 SFDVKD. J was trimmed by 3 bases and V by 3 bases; bases with no gene match: 8. This CDR3 has 17 residues. The DNA of the CDR3 is TGTGCCACCAGTGATCCCAAAAGGACAGGGGACAATCAGCCCCAGCATTTT. The encoded protein is CATSDPKRTGDNQPQHF.

The rearrangement links TRBV24-1 to TRBJ1-1; TRBD1 is a possible D gene (5 bases). This CDR3 has 13 residues. V was trimmed by 5 bases and J by 4 bases, leaving 10 bases between them. Germline values: CDR1 KGHDR, CDR2 SFDVKD. CDR3 nucleotide sequence: TGTGCCACCAGTGTAAGAGGGGCCACTGAAGCTTTCTTT. This encodes CATSVRGATEAFF.

V and J are TRBV7-9 and TRBJ2-7; D is undetermined. Trimming took 1 base from V and 6 from J, leaving 16 bases between them. Germline CDR1 SEHNR, CDR2 FQNEAQ (reference sequence). The length of the CDR3 is 15 residues. The CDR3 coding sequence is TGTGCCAGCAGCTTAGAGATCCAAAAATTAGGCGAGCAGTACTTC. Protein: CASSLEIQKLGEQYF.

The V gene is TRBV29-1, the J gene TRBJ2-1; 7 bases align to TRBD2. This CDR3 is 14 amino acids long. With V trimmed by 6 bases and J by 9 bases, 14 bases remained unmatched. Germline values: CDR1 SQVTM, CDR2 ANQGSEA. The CDR3 DNA follows: TGCAGCGTGATGGGGGGGGTCAGTTTCAGTGAGCAGTTCTTC. It specifies CSVMGGVSFSEQFF.

This chain connects TRBV6-5 to TRBJ1-5; D gene ambiguous. V was trimmed by 6 bases and J by 3 bases, leaving 9 bases between them. The germline CDR1 and CDR2 sequences are MNHEY and SVGAGI. The CDR3 sequence is 13 residues long. The CDR3 DNA is TGTGCCAGCAGAGTAGGGATCAATCAGCCCCAGCATTTT. This encodes CASRVGINQPQHF.

The chain employs TRBV7-3 and TRBJ2-3; 7 bases match TRBD2. After removal of 4 bases from V and 6 bases from J, the junction contained 7 bases not matched to a gene. The CDR3 sequence is 14 residues long. The germline CDR1 and CDR2 sequences are SGHTA and FQGTGA. The DNA of the CDR3 is TGTGCCAGCAGCTCAAGAGCGGGGCCGGATACGCAGTATTTT. Protein product: CASSSRAGPDTQYF.

This chain links TRBV4-3 with TRBJ2-7; 13 positions match TRBD2. Germline assignment: CDR1 LGHNA and CDR2 YSLEER. The J segment lost 4 bases and the V segment lost 2 bases, leaving 5 bases of the junction unmatched. The length of the CDR3 is 16 residues. The CDR3 DNA is TGCGCCAGCAGCCAAATTGGACTAGCGGGAGCGTACGAGCAGTACTTC. Protein sequence: CASSQIGLAGAYEQYF.

V gene TRBV6-4 combines with J gene TRBJ2-1; 12 bases map to TRBD1. The CDR3 has 15 amino acids. Unmatched junction bases numbered 2, after V lost 3 bases and J lost 5 bases. Germline CDR1 is MRHNA and CDR2 is SNTAGT. CDR3 in amino acids: CASSEGTGGNNEQFF. The CDR3 bases are TGTGCCAGCAGTGAAGGGACAGGGGGCAACAATGAGCAGTTCTTC.

This clonotype came up many times. The J gene is TRBJ2-3, the V gene TRBV6-2 or TRBV6-3; 14 bases are a match to TRBD2. The V segment lost 4 bases and the J segment 6 bases; nucleotides outside the gene matches: 3. The CDR3 length is 15 residues. The germline gives CDR1 MNHEY, CDR2 SVGEGT. The CDR3 region has the DNA TGTGCCAGCAGTTTGGGACTAGCGGGAGTGGATACGCAGTATTTT. Translation: CASSLGLAGVDTQYF.

The chain couples TRBV25-1 to TRBJ2-7; 7 nucleotides line up with TRBD1. The CDR3 contains 14 residues. Germline CDR1 reads MGHDK; CDR2 reads SYGVNS. V was pared by 4 bases and J by 1 base, with 4 bases of the junction left unmatched. The chain's CDR3 is CASSGTGTSYEQYF. The CDR3, as DNA: TGTGCCAGCAGTGGGACAGGCACATCCTACGAGCAGTACTTC.

This chain joins TRBV3-1 and TRBJ2-5; perhaps TRBD1 as D (5 bases). CDR1 is LGHDT and CDR2 is YNNKEL in the germline V gene (reference sequence). The V end lost 0 bases, the J end lost 4 bases, and 18 bases lay between the germline ends. This CDR3 is 17 amino acids long. CDR3 loop: CASSQDQGDRRGETQYF. In DNA, the CDR3 is TGTGCCAGCAGCCAAGATCAAGGGGATCGAAGAGGAGAGACCCAGTACTTC.

The chain carries TRBV5-1 and TRBJ2-3; tentative D call: TRBD2 (7 bases). The germline CDR1 and CDR2 sequences are SGHRS and YFSETQ. This CDR3 is 14 amino acids long. Trimming stripped 4 bases from V and 2 bases from J, with 11 bases between. The CDR3 reads CASSPGGPTDTQYF. The CDR3 nucleotides are TGCGCCAGCAGCCCCGGGGGGCCCACAGATACGCAGTATTTT.

The table lists this clonotype with a few counts. This chain links TRBV5-1 with TRBJ2-2, with D possibly being TRBD2 (5 bases). This CDR3 contains 18 residues. V dropped 0 bases and J dropped 4 bases, with 19 bases sitting between them. Germline CDR1 and CDR2: SGHRS and YFSETQ. The CDR3 DNA reads TGCGCCAGCAGCTTGGTATTGGACCCCACGGCGGGCACCGGGGAGCTGTTTTTT. Translating it yields CASSLVLDPTAGTGELFF.

This clonotype was detected a few times. This chain joins TRBV6-2 or TRBV6-3 and TRBJ1-1; D gene uncertain. This CDR3 has 15 residues. CDR1 is MNHEY and CDR2 is SVGEGT in the germline V gene. V lost 2 bases to trimming and J lost 3 bases, with 13 bases between them. CDR3 coding DNA: TGTGCCAGCAGTTACGGGCCATTTCCGGACACTGAAGCTTTCTTT. Its protein product is CASSYGPFPDTEAFF.

In its sample, this clonotype was seen a few times. V and J are TRBV3-1 and TRBJ1-6; 9 positions match TRBD1. Per the germline V gene, CDR1 is LGHDT and CDR2 is YNNKEL (reference sequence). The J segment lost 1 base and the V segment lost 1 base, leaving 2 bases of the junction unmatched. CDR3 size: 17 residues. CDR3 bases: TGTGCCAGCAGCCAAGGGGGACAGGGTTCCTATAATTCACCCCTCCACTTT. It yields the protein CASSQGGQGSYNSPLHF.

J is TRBJ2-3 and V is TRBV12-3 or TRBV12-4; TRBD2 aligns across 8 bases. The CDR3 consists of 14 residues. With V trimmed by 8 bases and J by 6 bases, 10 bases remained unmatched. CDR3 nucleotide sequence: TGTGCCAGCGAGACTAGCGTGAATGGGGATACGCAGTATTTT. Translating it yields CASETSVNGDTQYF.